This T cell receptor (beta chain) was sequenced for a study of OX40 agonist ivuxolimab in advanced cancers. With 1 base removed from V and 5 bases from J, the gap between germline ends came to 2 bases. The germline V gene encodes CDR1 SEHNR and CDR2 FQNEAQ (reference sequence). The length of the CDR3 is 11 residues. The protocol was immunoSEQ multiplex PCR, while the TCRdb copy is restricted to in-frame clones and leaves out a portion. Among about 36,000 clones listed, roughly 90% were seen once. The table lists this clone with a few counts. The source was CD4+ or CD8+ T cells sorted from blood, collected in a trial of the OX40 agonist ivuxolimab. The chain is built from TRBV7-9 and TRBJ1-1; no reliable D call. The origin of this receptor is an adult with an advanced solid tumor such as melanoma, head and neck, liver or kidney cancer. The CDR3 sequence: CASSLETEAFF. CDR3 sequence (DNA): TGTGCCAGCAGCTTAGAGACTGAAGCTTTCTTT. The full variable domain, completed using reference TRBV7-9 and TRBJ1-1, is DTGVSQNPRHKITKRGQNVTFRCDPISEHNRLYWYRQTLGQGPEFLTYFQNEAQLEKSRLLSDRFSAERPKGSFSTLEIQRTEQGDSAMYLCASSLETEAFFGQGTRLTVV.